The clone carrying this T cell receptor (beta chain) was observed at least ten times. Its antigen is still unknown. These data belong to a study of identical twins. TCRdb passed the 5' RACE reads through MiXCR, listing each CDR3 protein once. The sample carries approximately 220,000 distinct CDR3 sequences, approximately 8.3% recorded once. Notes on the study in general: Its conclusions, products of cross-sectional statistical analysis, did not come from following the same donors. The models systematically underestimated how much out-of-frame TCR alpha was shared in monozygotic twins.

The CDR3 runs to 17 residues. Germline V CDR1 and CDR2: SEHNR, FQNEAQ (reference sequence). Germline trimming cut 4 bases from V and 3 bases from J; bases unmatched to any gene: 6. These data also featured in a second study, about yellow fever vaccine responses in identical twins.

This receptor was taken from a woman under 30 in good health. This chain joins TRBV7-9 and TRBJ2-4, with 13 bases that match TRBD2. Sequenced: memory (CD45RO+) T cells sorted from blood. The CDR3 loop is CASSSIGLAGVKNIQYF. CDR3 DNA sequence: TGTGCCAGCAGCTCTATAGGACTAGCGGGGGTCAAAAACATTCAGTACTTC.